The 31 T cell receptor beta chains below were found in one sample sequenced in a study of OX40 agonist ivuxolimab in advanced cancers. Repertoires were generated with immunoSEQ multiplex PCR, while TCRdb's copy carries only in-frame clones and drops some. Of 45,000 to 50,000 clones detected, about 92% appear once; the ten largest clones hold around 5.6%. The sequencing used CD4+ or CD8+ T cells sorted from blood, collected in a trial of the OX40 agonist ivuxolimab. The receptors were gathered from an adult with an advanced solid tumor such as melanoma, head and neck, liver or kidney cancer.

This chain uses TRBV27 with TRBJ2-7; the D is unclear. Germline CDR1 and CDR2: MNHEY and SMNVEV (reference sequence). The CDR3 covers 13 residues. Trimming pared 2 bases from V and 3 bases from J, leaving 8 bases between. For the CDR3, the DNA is TGTGCCAGCAGTTTACAACAATTCTACGAGCAGTACTTC. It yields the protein CASSLQQFYEQYF.

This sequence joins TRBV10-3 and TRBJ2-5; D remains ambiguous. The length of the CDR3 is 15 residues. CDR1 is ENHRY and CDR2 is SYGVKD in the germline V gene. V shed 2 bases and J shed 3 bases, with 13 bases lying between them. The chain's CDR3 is CAISEVFGGEETQYF. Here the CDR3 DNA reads TGTGCCATCAGTGAGGTTTTTGGCGGAGAAGAGACCCAGTACTTC.

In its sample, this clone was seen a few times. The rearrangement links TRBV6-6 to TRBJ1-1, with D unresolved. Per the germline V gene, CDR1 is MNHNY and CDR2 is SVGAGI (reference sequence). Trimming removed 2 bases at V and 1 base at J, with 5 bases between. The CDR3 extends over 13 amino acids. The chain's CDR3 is CASSYVKNTEAFF. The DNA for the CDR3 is TGTGCCAGCAGTTACGTTAAGAACACTGAAGCTTTCTTT.

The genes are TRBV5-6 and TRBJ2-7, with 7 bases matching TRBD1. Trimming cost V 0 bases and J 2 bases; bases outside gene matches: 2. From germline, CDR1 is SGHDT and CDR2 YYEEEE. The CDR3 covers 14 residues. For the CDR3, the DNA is TGTGCCAGCAGCTTGGGTCAGGGGGCCTACGAGCAGTACTTC. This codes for CASSLGQGAYEQYF.

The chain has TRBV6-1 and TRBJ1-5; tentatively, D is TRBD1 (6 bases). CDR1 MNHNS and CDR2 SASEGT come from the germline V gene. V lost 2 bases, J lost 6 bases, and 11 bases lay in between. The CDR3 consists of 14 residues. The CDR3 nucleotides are TGTGCCAGCAGTGAATGGGGGGCGGGTCAGCCCCAGCATTTT. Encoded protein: CASSEWGAGQPQHF.

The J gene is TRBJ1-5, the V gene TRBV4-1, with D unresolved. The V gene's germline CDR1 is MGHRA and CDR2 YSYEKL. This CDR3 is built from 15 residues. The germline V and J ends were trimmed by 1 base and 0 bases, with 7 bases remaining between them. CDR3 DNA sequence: TGCGCCAGCAGCCAAGGGGGTTATAGCAATCAGCCCCAGCATTTT. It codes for CASSQGGYSNQPQHF.

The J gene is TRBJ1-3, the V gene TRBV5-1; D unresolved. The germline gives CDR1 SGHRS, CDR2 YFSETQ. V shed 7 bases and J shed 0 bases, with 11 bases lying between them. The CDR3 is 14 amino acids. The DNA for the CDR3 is TGCGCCAGCTCCCTTGAGATCTCTGGAAACACCATATATTTT. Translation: CASSLEISGNTIYF.

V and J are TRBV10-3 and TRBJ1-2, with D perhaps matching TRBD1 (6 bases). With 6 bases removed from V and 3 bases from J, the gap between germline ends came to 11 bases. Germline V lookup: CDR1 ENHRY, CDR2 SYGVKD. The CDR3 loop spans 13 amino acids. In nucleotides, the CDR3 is TGTGCCATCAGCCATGAGGGGGACTATGGCTACACCTTC. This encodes CAISHEGDYGYTF.

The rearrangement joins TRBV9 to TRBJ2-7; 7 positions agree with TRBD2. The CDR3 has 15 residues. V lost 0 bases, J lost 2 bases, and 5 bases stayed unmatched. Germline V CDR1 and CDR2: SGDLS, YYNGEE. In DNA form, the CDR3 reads TGTGCCAGCAGCGTAGCTGGCGGGAGCACCTACGAGCAGTACTTC. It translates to CASSVAGGSTYEQYF.

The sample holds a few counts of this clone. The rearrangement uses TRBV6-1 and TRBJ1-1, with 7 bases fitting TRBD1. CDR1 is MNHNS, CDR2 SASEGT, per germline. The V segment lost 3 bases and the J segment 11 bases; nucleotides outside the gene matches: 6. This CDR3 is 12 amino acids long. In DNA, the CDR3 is TGTGCCAGCAGTGAGACAGGGAAGGGGGCTTTCTTT. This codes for CASSETGKGAFF.

For the CDR3, the DNA is TGTGCCAGCAGTTACTCGATGGCCGATGAGCAGTTCTTC. Translating gives CASSYSMADEQFF. The rearrangement joins TRBV6-5 to TRBJ2-1; D uncertain. CDR3 length equals 13 residues. Germline assignment: CDR1 MNHEY and CDR2 SVGAGI. The germline V and J ends were trimmed by 0 bases and 8 bases, with 8 bases remaining between them.

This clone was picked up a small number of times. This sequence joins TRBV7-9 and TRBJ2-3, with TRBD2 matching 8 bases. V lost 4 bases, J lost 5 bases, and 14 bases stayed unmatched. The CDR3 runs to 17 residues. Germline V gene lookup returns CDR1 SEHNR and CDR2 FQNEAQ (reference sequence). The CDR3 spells CASSSGGLAYDKDTQYF. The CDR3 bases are TGTGCCAGCAGCTCAGGCGGACTAGCTTATGATAAAGATACGCAGTATTTT.

As DNA, the CDR3 is TGTGCCAGCAGCCCCTCCTACGAGCAGTACTTC. It codes for CASSPSYEQYF. V usage is TRBV7-2 and J usage is TRBJ2-7, with unresolved D. Between the trimmed V and J ends, which lost 5 bases and 0 bases, there was a span of 2 bases. CDR3 length: 11 amino acids. CDR1 SGHTA and CDR2 FQGNSA come from the germline V gene.

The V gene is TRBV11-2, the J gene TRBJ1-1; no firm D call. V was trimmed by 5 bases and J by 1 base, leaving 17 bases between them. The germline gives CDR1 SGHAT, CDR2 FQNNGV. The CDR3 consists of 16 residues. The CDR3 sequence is CASSPFGEASNTEAFF. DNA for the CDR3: TGTGCCAGCAGCCCCTTTGGGGAGGCGTCGAACACTGAAGCTTTCTTT.

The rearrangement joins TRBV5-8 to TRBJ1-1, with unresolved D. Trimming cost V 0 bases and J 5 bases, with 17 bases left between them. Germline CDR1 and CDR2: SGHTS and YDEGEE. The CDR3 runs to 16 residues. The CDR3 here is CASSLEAGLAVTEAFF. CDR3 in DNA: TGTGCCAGCAGCTTGGAGGCTGGGCTAGCGGTTACTGAAGCTTTCTTT. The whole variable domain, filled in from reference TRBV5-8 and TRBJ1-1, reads EAGVTQSPTHLIKTRGQQATLRCSPISGHTSVYWYQQALGLGLQFLLWYDEGEERNRGNFPPRFSGRQFPNYSSELNVNALELEDSALYLCASSLEAGLAVTEAFFGQGTRLTVV.

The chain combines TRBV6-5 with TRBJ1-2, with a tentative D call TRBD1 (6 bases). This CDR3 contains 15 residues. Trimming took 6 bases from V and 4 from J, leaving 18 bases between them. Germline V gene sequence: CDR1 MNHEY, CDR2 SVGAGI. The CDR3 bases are TGTGCCAGCAGCTCCTCGACAGGATTTCCCTATGGCTACACCTTC. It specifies CASSSSTGFPYGYTF.

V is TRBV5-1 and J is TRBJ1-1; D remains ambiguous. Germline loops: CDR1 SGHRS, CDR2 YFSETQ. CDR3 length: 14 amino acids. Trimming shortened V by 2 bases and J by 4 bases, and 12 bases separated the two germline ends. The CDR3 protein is CASSFPGPSTEAFF. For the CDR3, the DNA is TGCGCCAGCAGCTTCCCAGGTCCGAGCACTGAAGCTTTCTTT.

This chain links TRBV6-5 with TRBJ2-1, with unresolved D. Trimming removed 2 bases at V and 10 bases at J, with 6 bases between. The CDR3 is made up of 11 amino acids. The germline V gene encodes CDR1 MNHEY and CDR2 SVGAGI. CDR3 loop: CASSYPGEQFF. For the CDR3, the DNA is TGTGCCAGCAGTTACCCCGGGGAGCAGTTCTTC.

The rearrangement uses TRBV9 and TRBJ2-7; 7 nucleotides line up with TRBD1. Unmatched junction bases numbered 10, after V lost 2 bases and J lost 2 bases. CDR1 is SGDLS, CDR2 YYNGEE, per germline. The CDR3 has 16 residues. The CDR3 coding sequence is TGTGCCAGCAGCGTCCCCAGGGACAGATTTACCTACGAGCAGTACGTC. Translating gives CASSVPRDRFTYEQYV.

For the CDR3, the DNA is TGTGCCAGCAGTTCCGGAGCGGGATCGTATGTAGATACGCAGTATTTT. This translates into CASSSGAGSYVDTQYF. V and J are TRBV27 and TRBJ2-3; 7 nucleotides align to TRBD2. The CDR3 covers 16 residues. Germline-derived CDR1 and CDR2 are MNHEY and SMNVEV (reference sequence). The ends lost 4 bases at V and 5 bases at J; junction bases unmatched: 12.

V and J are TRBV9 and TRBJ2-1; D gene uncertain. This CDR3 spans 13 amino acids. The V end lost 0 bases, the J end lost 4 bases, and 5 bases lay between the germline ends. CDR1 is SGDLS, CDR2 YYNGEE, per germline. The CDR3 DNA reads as TGTGCCAGCAGCGTAGCTCTTTACAATGAGCAGTTCTTC. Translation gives CASSVALYNEQFF.

The CDR3 nucleotides are TGTGCCAGCAGCTATAGGGAAGATGAGCAGTTCTTC. This gives the protein CASSYREDEQFF. The chain combines TRBV11-2 with TRBJ2-1; D unclear. With 4 bases removed from V and 8 bases from J, the gap between germline ends came to 9 bases. The CDR3 runs to 12 residues. The germline gives CDR1 SGHAT, CDR2 FQNNGV.

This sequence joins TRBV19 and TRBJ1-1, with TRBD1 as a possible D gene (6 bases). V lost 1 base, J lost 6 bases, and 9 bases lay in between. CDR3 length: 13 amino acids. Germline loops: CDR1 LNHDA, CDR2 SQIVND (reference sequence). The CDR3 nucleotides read TGTGCCAGTAGTATAGGGGGGGCCCCTGAAGCTTTCTTT. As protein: CASSIGGAPEAFF. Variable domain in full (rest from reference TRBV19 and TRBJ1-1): DGGITQSPKYLFRKEGQNVTLSCEQNLNHDAMYWYRQDPGQGLRLIYYSQIVNDFQKGDIAEGYSVSREKKESFPLTVTSAQKNPTAFYLCASSIGGAPEAFFGQGTRLTVV.

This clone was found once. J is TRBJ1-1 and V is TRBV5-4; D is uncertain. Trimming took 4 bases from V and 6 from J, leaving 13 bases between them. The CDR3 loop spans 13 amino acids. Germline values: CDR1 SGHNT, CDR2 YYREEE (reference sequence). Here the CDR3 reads CASSQPGSAEAFF. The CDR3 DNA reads TGTGCCAGCAGCCAACCCGGAAGCGCTGAAGCTTTCTTT.

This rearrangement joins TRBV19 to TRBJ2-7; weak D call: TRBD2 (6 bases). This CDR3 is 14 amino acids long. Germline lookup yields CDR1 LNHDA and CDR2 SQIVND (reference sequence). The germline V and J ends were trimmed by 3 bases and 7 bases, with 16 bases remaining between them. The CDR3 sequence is CASSISSGSREQYV. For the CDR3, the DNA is TGTGCCAGTAGTATTTCGAGCGGGTCGAGGGAGCAGTACGTC.

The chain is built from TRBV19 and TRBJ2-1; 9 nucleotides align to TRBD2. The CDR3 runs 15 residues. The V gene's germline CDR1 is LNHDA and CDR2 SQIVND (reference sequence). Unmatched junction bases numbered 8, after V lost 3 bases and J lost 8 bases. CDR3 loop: CASSIVPSGVDEQFF. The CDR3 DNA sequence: TGTGCCAGTAGTATCGTGCCTAGCGGGGTTGATGAGCAGTTCTTC.

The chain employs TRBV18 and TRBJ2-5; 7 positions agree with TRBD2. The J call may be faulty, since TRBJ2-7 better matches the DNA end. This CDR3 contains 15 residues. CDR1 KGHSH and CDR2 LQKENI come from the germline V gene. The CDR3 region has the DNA TGTGCCAGCTCACCCTCAGCGGGACCCGCCTACGAGCAGTACTTC. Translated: CASSPSAGPAYEQYF.

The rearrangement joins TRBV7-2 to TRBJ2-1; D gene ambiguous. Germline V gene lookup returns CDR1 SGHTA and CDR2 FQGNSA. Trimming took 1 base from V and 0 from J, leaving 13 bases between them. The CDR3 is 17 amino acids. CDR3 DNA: TGTGCCAGCAGCTTAGATCTACGGGCCAGCTCCTACAATGAGCAGTTCTTC. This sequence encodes CASSLDLRASSYNEQFF.

CDR3 sequence: CASSVGLAGDGTGELFF. The CDR3 DNA is TGTGCCAGCAGCGTAGGACTAGCGGGAGACGGCACCGGGGAGCTGTTTTTT. The chain couples TRBV9 to TRBJ2-2; TRBD2 agrees at 12 bases. V shed 0 bases, J shed 4 bases, and the junction held 4 bases outside the gene matches. Germline assignment: CDR1 SGDLS and CDR2 YYNGEE. The CDR3 runs to 17 residues.

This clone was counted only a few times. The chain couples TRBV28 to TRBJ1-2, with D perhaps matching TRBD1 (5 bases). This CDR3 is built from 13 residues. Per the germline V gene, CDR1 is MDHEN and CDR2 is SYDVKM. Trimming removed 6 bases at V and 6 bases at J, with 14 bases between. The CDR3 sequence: CASSRAGRHGYTF. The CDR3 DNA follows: TGTGCCAGCAGCAGGGCGGGACGACATGGCTACACCTTC.

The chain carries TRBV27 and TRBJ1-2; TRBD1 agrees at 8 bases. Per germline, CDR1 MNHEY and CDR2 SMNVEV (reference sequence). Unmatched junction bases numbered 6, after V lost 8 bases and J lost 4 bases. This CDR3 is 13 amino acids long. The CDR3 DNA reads TGTGCCAGCTCCTGGGACAGGAGCTATGGCTACACCTTC. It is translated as CASSWDRSYGYTF.